This is a list of T cell receptor beta chains from one sample in a study of human versus mouse CDR3 diversity and MHC coevolution. Clones were sequenced by immunoSEQ multiplex PCR, and TCRdb holds only the in-frame ones, with some missing. Among more than 55,000 clones listed, approximately 94% were seen once. Input material: naive CD4+ T cells from blood. These receptors all stem from a person aged 55 to 75 in good health. Each CDR3 is given with its conserved first and last residue. The D gene is left open where the match is weak. Some rows have no size entry. The others give once, few or many, or a class for an expanded clone.

V: TRBV10-3
D: TRBD2
size: -
J: TRBJ2-2
CDR3: CAISTVGPSGTAGELFF
DNA: TGTGCCATCAGTACGGTCGGGCCTAGCGGGACTGCCGGGGAGCTGTTTTTT

V: TRBV6-5
D: -
size: -
J: TRBJ1-5
CDR3: CASSLTGYSNQPQHF
DNA: TGTGCCAGCAGCCTCACAGGATATAGCAATCAGCCCCAGCATTTT

V: TRBV5-1
D: TRBD1
size: -
J: TRBJ1-2
CDR3: CASSPGTDVNYGYTF
DNA: TGCGCCAGCAGCCCAGGGACAGACGTTAACTATGGCTACACCTTC

V: TRBV19
D: -
size: -
J: TRBJ1-3
CDR3: CASSTQVSGNTIYF
DNA: TGTGCCAGTAGTACTCAGGTCTCTGGAAACACCATATATTTT

V: TRBV7-4
D: TRBD2
size: -
J: TRBJ2-3
CDR3: CASSPSYSGRRTDTQYF
DNA: TGTGCCAGCAGCCCCTCCTATAGCGGGAGGCGCACAGATACGCAGTATTTT

V: TRBV2
D: -
size: -
J: TRBJ1-6
CDR3: CASSDSLLVGSYSPLHF
DNA: TGTGCCAGCAGTGATAGCCTACTAGTGGGATCTTACTCACCCCTCCACTTT

V: TRBV5-1
D: -
size: -
J: TRBJ1-1
CDR3: CASRMDGQPNTEAFF
DNA: TGCGCCAGCAGGATGGATGGACAGCCGAACACTGAAGCTTTCTTT

V: TRBV2
D: -
size: -
J: TRBJ2-7
CDR3: CASKYAEEGSYEQYF
DNA: TGTGCCAGCAAATACGCGGAGGAGGGGTCCTACGAGCAGTACTTC

V: TRBV7-3
D: -
size: -
J: TRBJ2-1
CDR3: CASSRRVEGPYNEQFF
DNA: TGTGCCAGCAGTCGCCGGGTTGAGGGTCCCTACAATGAGCAGTTCTTC

V: TRBV29-1
D: -
size: -
J: TRBJ2-7
CDR3: CSVGGSSYEQYF
DNA: TGCAGCGTTGGAGGGAGCTCCTACGAGCAGTACTTC

V: TRBV10-3
D: -
size: few
J: TRBJ1-5
CDR3: CAISGEREGNQPQHF
DNA: TGTGCCATCAGTGGTGAGAGGGAAGGTAATCAGCCCCAGCATTTT

V: TRBV6-1
D: -
size: -
J: TRBJ1-3
CDR3: CASSEAGVGNTIYF
DNA: TGTGCCAGCAGTGAAGCAGGGGTAGGAAACACCATATATTTT

V: TRBV5-1
D: -
size: -
J: TRBJ2-7
CDR3: CASSPRLEATYEQYF
DNA: TGCGCCAGCAGCCCCCGACTAGAGGCCACCTACGAGCAGTACTTC

V: TRBV11-3
D: -
size: -
J: TRBJ2-1
CDR3: CASSLVSQGRFF
DNA: TGTGCCAGCAGCTTAGTCTCACAGGGACGGTTCTTC

V: TRBV11-2
D: -
size: -
J: TRBJ2-5
CDR3: CASSSLGGQETQYF
DNA: TGTGCCAGCAGCTCCCTTGGCGGACAAGAGACCCAGTACTTC

V: TRBV27
D: -
size: -
J: TRBJ2-1
CDR3: CASRNRRDGYNEQFF
DNA: TGTGCCAGCAGAAACCGGAGGGACGGTTACAATGAGCAGTTCTTC

V: TRBV13
D: TRBD2
size: -
J: TRBJ2-7
CDR3: CASSLVPAGPYEQHF
DNA: TGTGCCAGCAGCCTAGTTCCAGCGGGGCCCTACGAGCAGCACTTC

V: TRBV19
D: TRBD1
size: -
J: TRBJ1-2
CDR3: CASTGDRASRTYTF
DNA: TGTGCCAGTACTGGGGACAGGGCGTCCAGGACCTACACCTTC

V: TRBV6-5
D: TRBD2
size: -
J: TRBJ2-7
CDR3: CASSPRTSGNYEQYF
DNA: TGTGCCAGCAGTCCCCGGACTAGCGGGAACTACGAGCAGTACTTC

V: TRBV27
D: -
size: -
J: TRBJ1-5
CDR3: CASSPGSNQPQHF
DNA: TGTGCCAGCAGTCCGGGGAGCAATCAGCCCCAGCATTTT

V: TRBV6-5
D: TRBD2
size: once
J: TRBJ2-7
CDR3: CASSYSTGRDHYGQYF
DNA: TGTGCCAGCAGTTACTCGACCGGGAGGGACCACTACGGGCAGTACTTC

V: TRBV5-1
D: TRBD2
size: once
J: TRBJ2-7
CDR3: CASSWTSGTYEQYF
DNA: TGCGCCAGCAGCTGGACTAGCGGAACCTACGAGCAGTACTTC

V: TRBV19
D: -
size: -
J: TRBJ2-7
CDR3: CASRSQGSASGAYEQYF
DNA: TGTGCCAGTAGATCACAGGGATCGGCTAGCGGCGCCTACGAGCAGTACTTC

V: TRBV7-3
D: -
size: -
J: TRBJ2-7
CDR3: CASSFLQGYEQYF
DNA: TGTGCCAGCAGCTTCCTACAGGGATACGAGCAGTACTTC

V: TRBV11-2
D: -
size: -
J: TRBJ2-5
CDR3: CASSLLTGETQYF
DNA: TGTGCCAGCAGCTTATTGACAGGAGAGACCCAGTACTTC

V: TRBV5-4
D: -
size: -
J: TRBJ1-2
CDR3: CASSLQGNYGYTF
DNA: TGTGCCAGCAGCTTGCAGGGAAACTATGGCTACACCTTC

V: TRBV28
D: -
size: -
J: TRBJ2-1
CDR3: CASSSRQGGEQFF
DNA: TGTGCCAGCAGCAGCCGCCAGGGTGGTGAGCAGTTCTTC

V: TRBV6-1
D: -
size: -
J: TRBJ1-1
CDR3: CASSDDKNTEAFF
DNA: TGTGCCAGCAGTGATGACAAGAACACTGAAGCTTTCTTT

V: TRBV13
D: -
size: -
J: TRBJ2-5
CDR3: CASSPQGGGSKETQYF
DNA: TGTGCCAGCAGCCCACAAGGGGGAGGGTCTAAAGAGACCCAGTACTTC

V: TRBV6-1
D: TRBD1
size: once
J: TRBJ2-1
CDR3: CASRADRGVEEQFF
DNA: TGTGCCAGCAGGGCGGACAGGGGTGTCGAGGAGCAGTTCTTC

V: TRBV30
D: TRBD1
size: -
J: TRBJ1-4
CDR3: CAWRQGRGEKLFF
DNA: TGTGCCTGGCGACAGGGCAGAGGTGAAAAACTGTTTTTT

V: TRBV28
D: TRBD2
size: -
J: TRBJ2-2
CDR3: CASSTLRGGTGELFF
DNA: TGTGCCAGCAGTACCCTTCGGGGGGGGACCGGGGAGCTGTTTTTT

V: TRBV27
D: -
size: -
J: TRBJ2-2
CDR3: CASSFQPRAQGELFF
DNA: TGTGCCAGCAGTTTCCAGCCCAGGGCCCAAGGGGAGCTGTTTTTT

V: TRBV30
D: -
size: -
J: TRBJ1-5
CDR3: CAWDQRDQPQHF
DNA: TGTGCCTGGGATCAACGGGATCAGCCCCAGCATTTT

V: TRBV6-5
D: -
size: -
J: TRBJ1-2
CDR3: CASGGGANYGYTF
DNA: TGTGCCAGCGGGGGAGGAGCTAACTATGGCTACACCTTC

V: TRBV19
D: -
size: -
J: TRBJ2-2
CDR3: CASSKVRGVPGELFF
DNA: TGTGCCAGTAGTAAGGTTAGGGGTGTCCCCGGGGAGCTGTTTTTT

V: TRBV18
D: TRBD1
size: -
J: TRBJ2-7
CDR3: CASSPQGQGLGEQYF
DNA: TGTGCCAGCTCACCCCAGGGACAGGGTCTGGGGGAGCAGTACTTC

V: TRBV19
D: TRBD2
size: -
J: TRBJ2-2
CDR3: CASKSFVLAGGNTGELFF
DNA: TGTGCCAGTAAGAGTTTCGTACTAGCGGGAGGGAACACCGGGGAGCTGTTTTTT

V: TRBV7-2
D: TRBD1
size: -
J: TRBJ1-2
CDR3: CASNPGTGHGYTF
DNA: TGTGCCAGCAACCCCGGGACAGGGCATGGCTACACCTTC

V: TRBV6-5
D: -
size: -
J: TRBJ2-4
CDR3: CASSYGGVGAKNIQYF
DNA: TGTGCCAGCAGTTACGGAGGGGTGGGAGCCAAAAACATTCAGTACTTC

V: TRBV7-9
D: TRBD1
size: -
J: TRBJ1-2
CDR3: CASSRTGTGSGYTF
DNA: TGTGCCAGCAGCCGCACCGGGACAGGGAGTGGCTACACCTTC

V: TRBV27
D: TRBD2
size: -
J: TRBJ2-2
CDR3: CASSFNGRAGTGELFF
DNA: TGTGCCAGCAGTTTTAATGGGAGGGCCGGGACCGGGGAGCTGTTTTTT

V: TRBV11-2
D: -
size: -
J: TRBJ2-5
CDR3: CASSLGAIEETQYF
DNA: TGTGCCAGCAGCTTAGGTGCTATTGAAGAGACCCAGTACTTC

V: TRBV5-4
D: TRBD1
size: -
J: TRBJ2-1
CDR3: CASSSIATGGAYNEQFF
DNA: TGTGCCAGCAGCTCTATTGCGACAGGGGGCGCTTACAATGAGCAGTTCTTC

V: TRBV6-1
D: -
size: -
J: TRBJ2-4
CDR3: CASSEAWPGGIQYF
DNA: TGTGCCAGCAGTGAAGCGTGGCCCGGGGGCATTCAGTACTTC

V: TRBV6-5
D: TRBD1
size: -
J: TRBJ2-7
CDR3: CASRIQGQGTYEQYF
DNA: TGTGCCAGCAGGATACAGGGGCAAGGGACCTACGAGCAGTACTTC

V: TRBV9
D: -
size: -
J: TRBJ2-5
CDR3: CASSVVGTGAETQYF
DNA: TGTGCCAGCAGCGTAGTGGGGACGGGAGCGGAGACCCAGTACTTC

V: TRBV7-9
D: TRBD2
size: -
J: TRBJ2-7
CDR3: CASSLGLAVYEQYF
DNA: TGTGCCAGCAGCTTGGGACTAGCGGTTTACGAGCAGTACTTC

V: TRBV11-2
D: -
size: -
J: TRBJ1-1
CDR3: CASSSYVSAAEAFF
DNA: TGTGCCAGCAGCTCCTACGTCAGCGCAGCTGAAGCTTTCTTT